This is a list of T cell receptor beta chains from one sample in a study of control samples from healthy donors and cancer patients. This table comes from immunoSEQ multiplex PCR, and its TCRdb copy is limited to in-frame clones, with some not included. Of approximately 150,000 clones in the sample, roughly nine tenths were seen once. Input material: blood. The source of these receptors is a woman between 25 and 40 years old in good health. CDR3s include the opening cysteine and the closing phenylalanine or tryptophan. D genes are given only for firm matches. Rows give clone size only sometimes, using once, few, many, or a class for an expanded clone.

cdr3_aa cdr3_nt j_call clone_size d_call v_call
CASSHPGQGISYGYTF TGTGCCAGTAGTCATCCGGGACAGGGGATTTCCTATGGCTACACCTTC TRBJ1-2 NA TRBD1 TRBV19
CSASSVGTQYF TGCAGTGCCTCGTCGGTAGGGACGCAGTATTTT TRBJ2-3 NA NA TRBV20-1
CASEGELYYEQYF TGTGCCAGCGAAGGGGAGCTCTACTACGAGCAGTACTTC TRBJ2-7 NA NA TRBV11-2
CASGRPGLNEKLFF TGCGCCAGCGGCCGTCCCGGCCTTAATGAAAAACTGTTTTTT TRBJ1-4 NA NA TRBV10-2
CASSYSFGTAVGGTQYF TGTGCCAGCAGTTACTCTTTCGGGACAGCCGTGGGGGGGACCCAGTACTTC TRBJ2-5 NA NA TRBV6-2/TRBV6-3
CASSPRQEYEQYF TGTGCCAGCAGTCCCCGACAGGAGTACGAGCAGTACTTC TRBJ2-7 NA NA TRBV7-9
CARSTVRGEWAGELFF TGTGCCAGAAGCACGGTCCGGGGTGAGTGGGCCGGGGAGCTGTTTTTT TRBJ2-2 NA NA TRBV5-3
CASSRTVGTDTQYF TGTGCCAGCTCACGGACAGTAGGCACAGATACGCAGTATTTT TRBJ2-3 NA NA TRBV18
CASEIDHSYEQYF TGTGCCAGCGAAATTGACCACTCCTACGAGCAGTACTTC TRBJ2-7 NA NA TRBV6-5
CALGQGYEQYF TGTGCCCTGGGACAGGGCTACGAGCAGTACTTC TRBJ2-7 few TRBD1 TRBV6-6
CASSLELYQETQYF TGTGCCAGCAGCTTAGAGCTGTACCAAGAGACCCAGTACTTC TRBJ2-5 NA NA TRBV7-9
CASSGVAKNIQYF TGTGCCAGCAGTGGGGTAGCCAAAAACATTCAGTACTTC TRBJ2-4 NA NA TRBV12-3/TRBV12-4
CASSVQGAQPQHF TGTGCCAGCAGTGTACAGGGGGCTCAGCCCCAGCATTTT TRBJ1-5 NA TRBD1 TRBV28
CASSPLDSNTEAFF TGTGCCAGCAGTCCCCTGGACAGTAACACTGAAGCTTTCTTT TRBJ1-1 once NA TRBV27
CASSARGSRLNEQFF TGTGCCAGCAGCGCGCGTGGGTCTAGATTGAATGAGCAGTTCTTC TRBJ2-1 NA NA TRBV9
CATSSTNEKLFF TGTGCCACCAGCAGTACAAATGAAAAACTGTTTTTT TRBJ1-4 once NA TRBV15
CATRGEFDQPQHF TGTGCCACCAGGGGGGAATTTGATCAGCCCCAGCATTTT TRBJ1-5 NA TRBD1 TRBV6-5
CASRDRVKGYTF TGTGCCAGCAGGGACAGGGTGAAGGGCTACACCTTC TRBJ1-2 NA TRBD1 TRBV27
CASSLSGTGTNF TGTGCCAGCTCCCTATCCGGGACAGGGACGAACTTC TRBJ2-5 NA TRBD1 TRBV7-9